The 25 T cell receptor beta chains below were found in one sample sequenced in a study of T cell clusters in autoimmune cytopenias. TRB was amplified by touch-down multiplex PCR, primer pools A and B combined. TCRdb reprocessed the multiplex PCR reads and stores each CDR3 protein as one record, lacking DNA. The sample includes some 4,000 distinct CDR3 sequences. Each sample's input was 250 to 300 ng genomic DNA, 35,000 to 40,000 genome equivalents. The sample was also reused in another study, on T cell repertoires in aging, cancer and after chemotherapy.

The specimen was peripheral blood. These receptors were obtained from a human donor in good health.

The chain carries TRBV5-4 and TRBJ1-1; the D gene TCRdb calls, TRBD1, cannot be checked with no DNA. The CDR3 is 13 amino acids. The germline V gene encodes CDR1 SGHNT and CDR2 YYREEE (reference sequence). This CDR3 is CASRVGGTTEAFF.

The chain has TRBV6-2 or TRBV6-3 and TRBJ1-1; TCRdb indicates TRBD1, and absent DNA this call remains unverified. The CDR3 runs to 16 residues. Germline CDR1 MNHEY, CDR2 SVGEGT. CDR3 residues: CASSYSAFLGGTEAFF.

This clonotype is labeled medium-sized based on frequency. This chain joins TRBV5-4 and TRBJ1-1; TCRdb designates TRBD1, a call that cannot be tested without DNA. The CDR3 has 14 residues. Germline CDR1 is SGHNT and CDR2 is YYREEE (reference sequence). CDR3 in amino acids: CASSLTGGNTEAFF.

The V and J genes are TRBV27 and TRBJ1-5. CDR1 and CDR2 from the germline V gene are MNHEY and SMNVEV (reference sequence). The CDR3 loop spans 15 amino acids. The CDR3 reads CASSFGVSSNQPQHF.

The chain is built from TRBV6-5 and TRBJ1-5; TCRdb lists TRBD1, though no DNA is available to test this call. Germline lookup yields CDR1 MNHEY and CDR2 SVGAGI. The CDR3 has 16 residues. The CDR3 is CASKDRPGLSNQPQHF.

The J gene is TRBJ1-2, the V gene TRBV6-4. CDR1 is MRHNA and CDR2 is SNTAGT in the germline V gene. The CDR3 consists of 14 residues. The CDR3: CASSPSGEVWGYTF.

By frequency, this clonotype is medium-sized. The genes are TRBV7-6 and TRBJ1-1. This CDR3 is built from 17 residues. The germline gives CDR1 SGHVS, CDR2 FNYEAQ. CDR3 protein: CASSLDSPALMNTEAFF.

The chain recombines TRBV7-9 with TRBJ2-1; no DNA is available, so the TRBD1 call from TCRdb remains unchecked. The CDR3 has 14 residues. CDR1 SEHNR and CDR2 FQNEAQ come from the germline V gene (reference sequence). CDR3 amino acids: CASARDRVSNEQFF.

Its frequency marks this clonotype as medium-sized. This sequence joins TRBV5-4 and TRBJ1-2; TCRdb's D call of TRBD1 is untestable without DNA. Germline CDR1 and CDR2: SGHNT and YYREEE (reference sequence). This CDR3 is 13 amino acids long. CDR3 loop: CASKQTGGDGYTF.

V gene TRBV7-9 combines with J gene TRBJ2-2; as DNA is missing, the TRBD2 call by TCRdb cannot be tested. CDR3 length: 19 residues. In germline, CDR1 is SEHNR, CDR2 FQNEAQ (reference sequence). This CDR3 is CASSLSGLAGLANTGELFF.

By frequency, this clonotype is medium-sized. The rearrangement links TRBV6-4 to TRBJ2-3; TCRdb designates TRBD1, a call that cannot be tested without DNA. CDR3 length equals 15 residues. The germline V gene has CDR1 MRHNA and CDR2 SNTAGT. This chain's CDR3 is CASSGGTGDTDTQYF.

CDR3 in amino acids: CAITWTEGATTEAFF. This sequence joins TRBV10-3 and TRBJ1-1. The CDR3 covers 15 residues. Germline CDR1 reads ENHRY; CDR2 reads SYGVKD.

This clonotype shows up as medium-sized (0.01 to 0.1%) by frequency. The CDR3 reads CASSLGQTVRRGYTF. The chain combines TRBV5-6 with TRBJ1-2; TCRdb outputs TRBD1, but without DNA this stays unchecked. The germline V gene has CDR1 SGHDT and CDR2 YYEEEE. This CDR3 region has 15 residues.

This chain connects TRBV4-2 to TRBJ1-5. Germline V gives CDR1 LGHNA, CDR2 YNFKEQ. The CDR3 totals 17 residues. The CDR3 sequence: CASSQDFWGSSNQPQHF.

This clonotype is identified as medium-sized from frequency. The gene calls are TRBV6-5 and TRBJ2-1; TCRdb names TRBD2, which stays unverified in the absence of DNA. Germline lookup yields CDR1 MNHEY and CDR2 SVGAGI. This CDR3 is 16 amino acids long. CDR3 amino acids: CASSYTRGPSYNEQFF.

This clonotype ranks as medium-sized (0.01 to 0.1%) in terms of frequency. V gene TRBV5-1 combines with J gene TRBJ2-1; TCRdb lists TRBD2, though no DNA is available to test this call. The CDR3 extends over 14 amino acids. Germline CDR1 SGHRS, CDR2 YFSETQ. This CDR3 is CASRRSGINNEQFF.

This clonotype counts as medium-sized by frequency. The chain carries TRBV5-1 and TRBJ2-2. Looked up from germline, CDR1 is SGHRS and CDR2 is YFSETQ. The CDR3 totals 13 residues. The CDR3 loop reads CASSWTESGELFF. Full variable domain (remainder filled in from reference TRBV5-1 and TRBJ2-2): KAGVTQTPRYLIKTRGQQVTLSCSPISGHRSVSWYQQTPGQGLQFLFEYFSETQRNKGNFPGRFSGRQFSNSRSEMNVSTLELGDSALYLCASSWTESGELFFGEGSRLTVL.

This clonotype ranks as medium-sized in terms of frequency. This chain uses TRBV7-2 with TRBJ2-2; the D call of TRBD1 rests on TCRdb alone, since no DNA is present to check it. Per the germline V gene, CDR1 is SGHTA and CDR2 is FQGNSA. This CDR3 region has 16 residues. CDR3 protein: CASSLGGGRGTGELFF. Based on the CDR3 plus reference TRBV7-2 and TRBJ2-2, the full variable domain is GAGVSQSPSNKVTEKGKDVELRCDPISGHTALYWYRQSLGQGLEFLIYFQGNSAPDKSGLPSDRFSAERTGGSVSTLTIQRTQQEDSAVYLCASSLGGGRGTGELFFGEGSRLTVL.

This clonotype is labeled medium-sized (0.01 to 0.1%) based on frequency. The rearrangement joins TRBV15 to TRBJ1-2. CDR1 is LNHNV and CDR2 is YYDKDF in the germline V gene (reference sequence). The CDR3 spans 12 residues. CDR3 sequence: CATSASNYGYTF.

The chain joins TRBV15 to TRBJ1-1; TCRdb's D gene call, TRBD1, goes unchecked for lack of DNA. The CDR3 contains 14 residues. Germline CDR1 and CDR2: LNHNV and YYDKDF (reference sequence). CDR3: CATSRERGRTEAFF.

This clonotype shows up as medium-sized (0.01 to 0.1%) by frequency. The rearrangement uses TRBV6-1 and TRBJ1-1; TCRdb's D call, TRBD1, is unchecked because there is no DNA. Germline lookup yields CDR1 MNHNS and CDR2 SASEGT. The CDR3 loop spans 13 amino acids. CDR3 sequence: CASTRQEDTEAFF.

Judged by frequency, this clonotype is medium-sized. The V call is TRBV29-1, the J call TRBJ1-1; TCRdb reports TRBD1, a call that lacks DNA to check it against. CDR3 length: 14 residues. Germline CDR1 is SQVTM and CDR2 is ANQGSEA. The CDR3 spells CSVEAGTANTEAFF.

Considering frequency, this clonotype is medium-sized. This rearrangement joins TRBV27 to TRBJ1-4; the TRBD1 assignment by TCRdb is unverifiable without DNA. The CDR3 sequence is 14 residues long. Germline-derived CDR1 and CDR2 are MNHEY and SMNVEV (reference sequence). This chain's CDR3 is CASSSLLRDEKLFF.

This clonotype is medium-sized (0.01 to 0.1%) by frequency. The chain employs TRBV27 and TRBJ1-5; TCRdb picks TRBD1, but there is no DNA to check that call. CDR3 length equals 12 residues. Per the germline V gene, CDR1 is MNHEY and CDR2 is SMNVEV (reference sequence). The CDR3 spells CASRTGDQPQHF.

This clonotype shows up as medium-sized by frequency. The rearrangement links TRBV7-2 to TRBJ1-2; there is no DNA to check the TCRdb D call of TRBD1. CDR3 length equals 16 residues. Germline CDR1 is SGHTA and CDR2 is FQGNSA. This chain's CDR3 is CASSSALGGLGYGYTF.